The clone carrying this TCR beta chain was observed a handful of times. These data are taken from a study of T-cell reconstitution after alpha-beta-depleted transplantation in children. A TCRbeta library incorporating unique molecular identifiers was prepared. TCRdb re-called the PCR reads through MiXCR, storing one row per CDR3 protein. The sample lists over 200,000 distinct CDR3 sequences; roughly 10% were seen once. This sequence originates from a human donor who donated a stem cell graft to a child with acute lymphoblastic leukemia. Sequenced material: PBMCs from the stem cell graft donor, taken from the stem cell graft.

The CDR3 DNA reads as TGCGCCAGCGGACCCATCGGGCTGAACACTGAAGCTTTCTTT. Its translation: CASGPIGLNTEAFF. The rearrangement links TRBV4-1 to TRBJ1-1; the D is unclear. This CDR3 region has 14 residues. Per the germline V gene, CDR1 is MGHRA and CDR2 is YSYEKL. Trimming stripped 8 bases from V and 0 bases from J, with 13 bases between.